The 31 T cell receptor beta chains given below trace back to one sample, sequenced in a study of shared clonotypes between healthy human individuals. TCRdb's copy holds only in-frame clones and misses some; the assay was immunoSEQ multiplex PCR. This table has more than 2,000,000 clones, approximately 95% appearing once. The sample taken for sequencing was naive CD4+ T cells from PBMCs. Noted subset: CD45RA+ positively selected. Receptor source: a man aged 18 to 29 in good health. Some clones in this sample may be carry-over from other donors' samples.

The rearrangement uses TRBV28 and TRBJ1-2; no definite D call. The CDR3 contains 14 residues. The V gene's germline CDR1 is MDHEN and CDR2 SYDVKM. V shed 2 bases and J shed 8 bases, with 15 bases lying between them. The CDR3 DNA reads as TGTGCCAGCAGTTTAATTATCTTCGGGGAGGGCTACACCTTC. It yields the protein CASSLIIFGEGYTF.

The V gene is TRBV30, the J gene TRBJ2-3, with TRBD2 matching 8 bases. Trimming took 2 bases from V and 5 from J; bases not matched to a gene: 12. Germline V gene sequence: CDR1 GTSNPN, CDR2 SVGIG (reference sequence). The CDR3 sequence is 16 residues long. The CDR3 sequence is CAWSRGGRWGGDTQYF. For the CDR3, the DNA is TGTGCCTGGAGTCGTGGCGGGAGGTGGGGCGGAGATACGCAGTATTTT.

V gene TRBV6-1 combines with J gene TRBJ1-5, with D perhaps matching TRBD1 (5 bases). V lost 8 bases and J 2 bases, leaving 16 bases between the germline ends. There are 15 residues in the CDR3. CDR1 and CDR2 from the germline V gene are MNHNS and SASEGT. CDR3 sequence (DNA): TGTGCCAGCTGCCAGGGTAGAGGTGGCAATCAGCCCCAGCATTTT. It yields the protein CASCQGRGGNQPQHF.

V gene TRBV11-2 combines with J gene TRBJ1-1; no definite D call. Germline-derived CDR1 and CDR2 are SGHAT and FQNNGV. Trimming stripped 3 bases from V and 8 bases from J, with 7 bases between. The length of the CDR3 is 11 residues. The CDR3 sequence: CASSLRKEAFF. The CDR3 DNA reads as TGTGCCAGCAGCTTGAGAAAGGAAGCTTTCTTT.

The CDR3 DNA is TGTGCCAGCAGCTCCCCGGGCAGGGGGAGTAACACCGGGGAGCTGTTTTTT. This sequence encodes CASSSPGRGSNTGELFF. The chain has TRBV11-3 and TRBJ2-2; 7 bases fit TRBD1. Germline trimming cut 4 bases from V and 2 bases from J; bases unmatched to any gene: 10. Germline V CDR1 and CDR2: SGHNT, YENEEA. This CDR3 has 17 amino acids.

The chain links TRBV28 to TRBJ2-2; D may correspond to TRBD1 or TRBD2 (5 bases each). V was cut by 5 bases and J by 2 bases, with 18 bases left in between. The germline V gene encodes CDR1 MDHEN and CDR2 SYDVKM. CDR3 length: 17 residues. The CDR3 reads CASSLDLIGTNTGELFF. The CDR3, as DNA: TGTGCCAGCAGTCTTGACCTGATCGGGACCAACACCGGGGAGCTGTTTTTT.

The chain links TRBV18 to TRBJ2-2; 8 bases align to TRBD1. The junction had 4 bases not matched to a gene; V was cut back by 1 base and J by 3 bases. Germline loops: CDR1 KGHSH, CDR2 LQKENI. The CDR3 is 16 amino acids. In DNA, the CDR3 is TGTGCCAGCTCACCACTAAGGACAGGGTACACCGGGGAGCTGTTTTTT. This sequence encodes CASSPLRTGYTGELFF. The entire variable domain, with the rest obtained from reference TRBV18 and TRBJ2-2, is as follows: NAGVMQNPRHLVRRRGQEARLRCSPMKGHSHVYWYRQLPEEGLKFMVYLQKENIIDESGMPKERFSAEFPKEGPSILRIQQVVRGDSAAYFCASSPLRTGYTGELFFGEGSRLTVL.

The chain joins TRBV4-2 to TRBJ1-3, with D possibly TRBD1 on 6 matching bases. The CDR3 consists of 16 residues. The germline gives CDR1 LGHNA, CDR2 YNFKEQ. With 4 bases removed from V and 0 bases from J, the gap between germline ends came to 13 bases. The DNA for the CDR3 is TGTGCCAGCAGCCGAAGGACAGAAGGCTCTGGAAACACCATATATTTT. Its translation is CASSRRTEGSGNTIYF.

The chain has TRBV7-6 and TRBJ2-1; 10 nucleotides line up with TRBD2. The V gene's germline CDR1 is SGHVS and CDR2 FNYEAQ. The CDR3 is 15 residues long. Trimming cost V 5 bases and J 7 bases; bases outside gene matches: 8. CDR3 sequence reads: CASSASSGSMNEQFF. The CDR3 DNA sequence: TGTGCCAGCAGCGCCTCTAGCGGGAGCATGAATGAGCAGTTCTTC.

The chain employs TRBV28 and TRBJ1-4; 9 bases match TRBD1. The CDR3 contains 15 residues. CDR1 is MDHEN and CDR2 is SYDVKM in the germline V gene. Germline trimming cut 10 bases from V and 4 bases from J; bases unmatched to any gene: 10. This chain's CDR3 is CATSPRTGVNEKLFF. CDR3 in DNA: TGTGCCACCTCCCCACGGACAGGGGTTAATGAAAAACTGTTTTTT.

Notes on this clone: This specimen includes other DNA sequences encoding the same CDR3. This chain connects TRBV10-3 to TRBJ1-1; D remains unclear. Trimming took off 0 bases at V and 6 bases at J, with 5 bases between the two ends. The CDR3 contains 12 residues. The germline V gene encodes CDR1 ENHRY and CDR2 SYGVKD. The CDR3 DNA is TGTGCCATCAGTGAGTCGTCGGCTGAAGCTTTCTTT. Its protein product is CAISESSAEAFF.

The chain employs TRBV11-2 and TRBJ2-1; D is unclear. Germline CDR1 SGHAT, CDR2 FQNNGV. Between the trimmed V and J ends, which lost 1 base and 4 bases, there was a span of 11 bases. The CDR3 extends over 15 amino acids. Here the CDR3 DNA reads TGTGCCAGCAGCTTAGGGCAGTTACCTTACAATGAGCAGTTCTTC. This gives the protein CASSLGQLPYNEQFF. Using reference TRBV11-2 and TRBJ2-1 for the parts outside the CDR3, the full variable domain is EAGVAQSPRYKIIEKRQSVAFWCNPISGHATLYWYQQILGQGPKLLIQFQNNGVVDDSQLPKDRFSAERLKGVDSTLKIQPAKLEDSAVYLCASSLGQLPYNEQFFGPGTRLTVL.

CDR3 coding DNA: TGTGCCAGCAGTGACTCGGCAGGGTTTGGCTCCTACAATGAGCAGTTCTTC. As protein: CASSDSAGFGSYNEQFF. The chain couples TRBV6-4 to TRBJ2-1; possible D gene TRBD1, 5 bases. Trimming shortened V by 0 bases and J by 0 bases, and 12 bases separated the two germline ends. CDR1 is MRHNA, CDR2 SNTAGT, per germline. The CDR3 sequence is 17 residues long.

About this clone itself: The sample carries other DNA sequences with the same CDR3. The chain carries TRBV9 and TRBJ2-3; D might be TRBD2 (6 bases). CDR3 length: 15 residues. The V end lost 3 bases, the J end lost 0 bases, and 11 bases lay between the germline ends. Germline V gene lookup returns CDR1 SGDLS and CDR2 YYNGEE. The CDR3 region has the DNA TGTGCCAGCAGCGCCTATAGCGGTAGCACAGATACGCAGTATTTT. The encoded protein is CASSAYSGSTDTQYF.

The rearrangement uses TRBV7-9 and TRBJ2-1; 7 nucleotides match TRBD2. Germline CDR1 SEHNR, CDR2 FQNEAQ (reference sequence). V dropped 1 base and J dropped 3; count of bases not matched to a gene: 6. This CDR3 region has 16 residues. The CDR3: CASSLGGREIYNEQFF. The CDR3 coding sequence is TGTGCCAGCAGCTTAGGCGGGCGGGAGATCTACAATGAGCAGTTCTTC.

For this clone: Other DNA sequences of this sample code for an identical CDR3. The chain has TRBV6-5 and TRBJ2-7; 8 nucleotides align to TRBD2. Germline V gene data show CDR1 as MNHEY and CDR2 as SVGAGI. The CDR3 sequence is 14 residues long. V lost 6 bases, J lost 3 bases, and 7 bases stayed unmatched. The CDR3 coding sequence is TGTGCCAGCAGGCCCGGACTAGCTTACTACGAGCAGTACTTC. Translation gives CASRPGLAYYEQYF.

CDR3 sequence (DNA): TGTGCCAGCTGGGCCCCGAACACCGGGGAGCTGTTTTTT. Protein sequence: CASWAPNTGELFF. The chain uses TRBV28 and TRBJ2-2; D remains ambiguous. This CDR3 has 13 residues. The V and J ends lost 8 bases and 0 bases respectively, with 7 bases between them. Germline V lookup: CDR1 MDHEN, CDR2 SYDVKM.

CDR3 sequence (DNA): TGTGCCAGCAGGACCGGGGTGGGGCTTGGAGAAAAACTGTTTTTT. This translates into CASRTGVGLGEKLFF. V gene TRBV28 combines with J gene TRBJ1-4, with a possible D match to TRBD1 (5 bases). Germline lookup yields CDR1 MDHEN and CDR2 SYDVKM. Trimming removed 6 bases from V and 8 bases from J, with 19 bases in between. The CDR3 extends over 15 amino acids. Supplemented by reference TRBV28 and TRBJ1-4, the full variable domain reads DVKVTQSSRYLVKRTGEKVFLECVQDMDHENMFWYRQDPGLGLRLIYFSYDVKMKEKGDIPEGYSVSREKKERFSLILESASTNQTSMYLCASRTGVGLGEKLFFGSGTQLSVL.

The chain recombines TRBV18 with TRBJ2-7; TRBD2 agrees at 9 bases. The CDR3 sequence is 15 residues long. The junction had 8 bases not matched to a gene; V was cut back by 6 bases and J by 2 bases. Germline V gene lookup returns CDR1 KGHSH and CDR2 LQKENI. This CDR3 reads CASSQLAGTAYEQYF. CDR3 sequence (DNA): TGTGCCAGCTCGCAACTAGCGGGTACAGCCTACGAGCAGTACTTC.

The rearrangement joins TRBV18 to TRBJ1-1; D is ambiguous. Trimming took off 2 bases at V and 0 bases at J, with 13 bases between the two ends. CDR3 length: 16 amino acids. Germline V gene sequence: CDR1 KGHSH, CDR2 LQKENI. The CDR3 loop is CASSPNPGPLNTEAFF. The CDR3 DNA reads as TGTGCCAGCTCACCAAACCCCGGCCCCTTGAACACTGAAGCTTTCTTT. Full variable domain (rest looked up from reference TRBV18 and TRBJ1-1): NAGVMQNPRHLVRRRGQEARLRCSPMKGHSHVYWYRQLPEEGLKFMVYLQKENIIDESGMPKERFSAEFPKEGPSILRIQQVVRGDSAAYFCASSPNPGPLNTEAFFGQGTRLTVV.

This chain connects TRBV7-6 to TRBJ1-5, with D possibly being TRBD1 (5 bases). The CDR3 loop spans 15 amino acids. V lost 0 bases and J lost 9, with 15 bases in between. Per germline, CDR1 SGHVS and CDR2 FNYEAQ. CDR3 residues: CASSLAQGRGGPQHF. The CDR3 DNA follows: TGTGCCAGCAGCTTAGCTCAGGGCAGAGGTGGGCCCCAGCATTTT. Based on the CDR3 plus reference TRBV7-6 and TRBJ1-5, the full variable domain is GAGVSQSPRYKVTKRGQDVALRCDPISGHVSLYWYRQALGQGPEFLTYFNYEAQQDKSGLPNDRFSAERPEGSISTLTIQRTEQRDSAMYRCASSLAQGRGGPQHFGDGTRLSIL.

The chain carries TRBV28 and TRBJ1-3, with a possible D match to TRBD1 (5 bases). V shed 5 bases and J shed 4 bases, with 12 bases lying between them. This CDR3 is built from 14 residues. The germline V gene has CDR1 MDHEN and CDR2 SYDVKM. The chain's CDR3 is CASSPSAGGNTIYF. The CDR3 DNA reads TGTGCCAGCAGTCCTTCGGCAGGGGGAAACACCATATATTTT.

The J gene is TRBJ2-3, the V gene TRBV30; D gene ambiguous. CDR1 is GTSNPN, CDR2 SVGIG, per germline (reference sequence). The CDR3 consists of 13 residues. Trimming shortened V by 7 bases and J by 2 bases, and 13 bases separated the two germline ends. The CDR3: CASIRAPTDTQYF. In nucleotides, the CDR3 is TGTGCCTCGATCCGGGCCCCCACAGATACGCAGTATTTT.

This clone was counted a single time. V usage is TRBV7-2 and J usage is TRBJ2-7, with TRBD2 matching over 9 bases. CDR3 length: 17 amino acids. Trimming at V came to 5 bases and at J to 5 bases, leaving 16 bases not matched to a gene. In germline, CDR1 is SGHTA, CDR2 FQGNSA. In DNA, the CDR3 is TGTGCCAGCAGCACGCGACCCAATAGCGGGAGTCGTCACGAGCAGTACTTC. Translation gives CASSTRPNSGSRHEQYF.

This chain uses TRBV7-9 with TRBJ2-7; no clear D gene. Germline lookup yields CDR1 SEHNR and CDR2 FQNEAQ (reference sequence). The CDR3 contains 14 residues. Deletions cut 3 bases from V and 6 bases from J, with 15 bases between. The CDR3 DNA reads as TGTGCCAGCAGCTTTACTGCGGCCACTACCGAGCAGTACTTC. Residues: CASSFTAATTEQYF. Drawing the rest from reference TRBV7-9 and TRBJ2-7, the complete variable domain is DTGVSQNPRHKITKRGQNVTFRCDPISEHNRLYWYRQTLGQGPEFLTYFQNEAQLEKSRLLSDRFSAERPKGSFSTLEIQRTEQGDSAMYLCASSFTAATTEQYFGPGTRLTVT.

This chain links TRBV9 with TRBJ2-3, with 12 nucleotides matching TRBD2. The germline V gene encodes CDR1 SGDLS and CDR2 YYNGEE. The CDR3 sequence is 15 residues long. With 3 bases clipped from V and 2 bases from J, the junction kept 1 base outside the gene matches. CDR3 nucleotides: TGTGCCAGCAGCGGGACTAGCGGGGCCACAGATACGCAGTATTTT. Amino acid sequence: CASSGTSGATDTQYF.

The chain combines TRBV19 with TRBJ2-1; the match to TRBD2 covers 13 bases. V was clipped by 7 bases and J by 8 bases; unmatched bases: 11. Germline V gives CDR1 LNHDA, CDR2 SQIVND (reference sequence). The CDR3 consists of 16 residues. DNA for the CDR3: TGTGCCAGTAACCATTTACTAGCGGGAGGGCCATATGAGCAGTTCTTC. Translating it yields CASNHLLAGGPYEQFF. The full variable domain, in which reference TRBV19 and TRBJ2-1 provide the parts outside the CDR3, is DGGITQSPKYLFRKEGQNVTLSCEQNLNHDAMYWYRQDPGQGLRLIYYSQIVNDFQKGDIAEGYSVSREKKESFPLTVTSAQKNPTAFYLCASNHLLAGGPYEQFFGPGTRLTVL.

The chain uses TRBV7-3 and TRBJ2-3; possibly TRBD2 for D (5 bases). This CDR3 spans 15 amino acids. Trimming shortened V by 0 bases and J by 1 base, and 8 bases separated the two germline ends. The V gene's germline CDR1 is SGHTA and CDR2 FQGTGA. The CDR3 is CASSLTSRGTDTQYF. The CDR3 nucleotides are TGTGCCAGCAGCTTAACTTCGCGGGGCACAGATACGCAGTATTTT.

V and J are TRBV28 and TRBJ2-5; 8 nucleotides align to TRBD1. The CDR3 loop spans 15 amino acids. Germline V lookup: CDR1 MDHEN, CDR2 SYDVKM. V trimming: 6 bases; J trimming: 4 bases; junction bases outside the gene matches: 10. The DNA for the CDR3 is TGTGCCAGCAGCCCCCAGGACAGGGAGAGAGAGACCCAGTACTTC. It is translated as CASSPQDRERETQYF. Variable domain in full (rest from reference TRBV28 and TRBJ2-5): DVKVTQSSRYLVKRTGEKVFLECVQDMDHENMFWYRQDPGLGLRLIYFSYDVKMKEKGDIPEGYSVSREKKERFSLILESASTNQTSMYLCASSPQDRERETQYFGPGTRLLVL.

The rearrangement links TRBV4-3 to TRBJ1-1; D not resolved. The CDR3 extends over 13 amino acids. V dropped 2 bases and J dropped 8 bases, with 12 bases sitting between them. CDR1 is LGHNA, CDR2 YSLEER, per germline. This CDR3 reads CASSQFLWGEAFF. The CDR3 nucleotides are TGCGCCAGCAGCCAATTTCTTTGGGGAGAAGCTTTCTTT.

A note on this clone: The same CDR3 can be traced to other DNA sequences in this sample. V gene TRBV29-1 combines with J gene TRBJ1-2, with 12 bases fitting TRBD1. Per germline, CDR1 SQVTM and CDR2 ANQGSEA. Unmatched junction bases numbered 4, after V lost 3 bases and J lost 8 bases. The CDR3 has 13 residues. Here the CDR3 reads CSVEGQGARGYTF. CDR3 nucleotide sequence: TGCAGCGTTGAGGGACAGGGGGCGCGGGGCTACACCTTC.